This T cell receptor (beta chain) is drawn from a study of Ad26.COV2.S vaccination and SARS-CoV-2 variants. With 1 base removed from V and 0 bases from J, the gap between germline ends came to 3 bases. This CDR3 contains 13 residues. The V gene's germline CDR1 is KGHSH and CDR2 LQKENI. The table came from immunoSEQ multiplex PCR; TCRdb's copy has only in-frame clones and leaves some out. The table includes 400,000 to 450,000 clones, over 80% detected once. General study findings and limits: Analyses that measured TCR breadth and depth may have underestimated total T cell responses. Breadth, reportedly substantial, characterized the spike-specific CD8+ and CD4+ T cell responses after vaccination.

The treatment denotes: some 19 received Ad26.COV2.S at low or high dose, single or two shots; a few received placebo; per-sample allocation not given. Samples came from day 63 after the first vaccine or placebo injection. With regard to this clone: What it binds is unknown.

The sequences come from peripheral blood, collected in a trial of Ad26.COV2.S vaccine versus placebo. This chain joins TRBV18 and TRBJ2-5; D is unresolved. This receptor was obtained from a person aged 18-65 years who received the Ad26.COV2.S COVID-19 vaccine or a placebo. CDR3 residues: CASSPQDQETQYF. CDR3 coding DNA: TGTGCCAGCTCACCACAAGACCAAGAGACCCAGTACTTC. Full variable domain (remainder filled in from reference TRBV18 and TRBJ2-5): NAGVMQNPRHLVRRRGQEARLRCSPMKGHSHVYWYRQLPEEGLKFMVYLQKENIIDESGMPKERFSAEFPKEGPSILRIQQVVRGDSAAYFCASSPQDQETQYFGPGTRLLVL.